The next 24 T cell receptor beta chains were all read from a single sample in a study of blood T cell repertoires in COVID-19 (dated by TCRdb to 2018 to 2021). Preparation of the library involved the immunoSEQ multiplex PCR assay. The table comes from immuneACCESS by way of TCRdb, which keeps in-frame sequences with V and J called. Part of the clones is missing from these tables; in studies checked, under half for an unresolved V gene and the rest for unknown reasons. Present in this sample are about 160,000 clones, about four fifths of which were seen just once. The ten largest clones capture roughly 3.5% of the sample. The specimen sequenced was PBMCs or T cells enriched from blood (not recorded which). The receptors shown here come from a woman aged 55-69 years who had recovered from COVID-19.

In this sample, this clone turned up a few times. The CDR3 nucleotides are TGCGCCAGCAGCTTGGCGCGGACAGGGAAAACTGAAGCTTTCTTT. The encoded protein is CASSLARTGKTEAFF. The chain employs TRBV5-1 and TRBJ1-1; 8 nucleotides align to TRBD1. Trimming removed 0 bases from V and 5 bases from J; junction bases left unmatched: 6. The CDR3 covers 15 residues. The germline V gene encodes CDR1 SGHRS and CDR2 YFSETQ.

The gene calls are TRBV3-1 (or the pseudogene TRBV3-2) and TRBJ2-3; TRBD2 agrees at 7 bases. CDR1 and CDR2 from the germline V gene are LGHDT and YNNKEL (reference sequence). This CDR3 has 16 amino acids. With V trimmed by 4 bases and J by 1 base, 8 bases remained unmatched. CDR3 bases: TGTGCCAGCAGCCTAGGTTTGGCGGGGGGCACAGATACGCAGTATTTT. Protein: CASSLGLAGGTDTQYF.

The chain combines TRBV28 with TRBJ1-5; D possibly corresponds to TRBD1 (5 bases). This CDR3 has 15 residues. Germline lookup yields CDR1 MDHEN and CDR2 SYDVKM. Trimming removed 5 bases from V and 11 bases from J, with 22 bases in between. The CDR3 protein is CASSLPGGTDMAQHF. The CDR3 DNA reads as TGTGCCAGCAGTCTCCCGGGGGGGACTGATATGGCCCAGCATTTT.

This clone was seen only once. This chain links TRBV18 with TRBJ1-5; D unclear. Germline CDR1 is KGHSH and CDR2 is LQKENI. The CDR3 spans 13 residues. The germline V and J ends were trimmed by 2 bases and 4 bases, with 6 bases remaining between them. CDR3 loop: CASSPGGNQPQHF. The CDR3 DNA reads TGTGCCAGCTCACCAGGAGGGAATCAGCCCCAGCATTTT.

The CDR3 DNA is TGTGCCAGCAGTTCTTTCCGGGACAGGGCAACGGAAAAACTGTTTTTT. Translated, it gives CASSSFRDRATEKLFF. The chain combines TRBV27 with TRBJ1-4; 9 nucleotides agree with TRBD1. V trimming: 4 bases; J trimming: 8 bases; junction bases outside the gene matches: 11. The CDR3 covers 16 residues. Per germline, CDR1 MNHEY and CDR2 SMNVEV (reference sequence).

The rearrangement uses TRBV5-6 and TRBJ2-2, with 10 bases lining up with TRBD1. CDR3 length: 16 residues. Trimming took 4 bases from V and 8 from J; bases not matched to a gene: 11. Germline lookup yields CDR1 SGHDT and CDR2 YYEEEE. The CDR3 sequence is CASSLTGQGRKGELFF. Written as DNA, the CDR3 is TGTGCCAGCAGCCTAACGGGACAGGGGCGGAAAGGGGAGCTGTTTTTT.

This chain links TRBV27 with TRBJ1-1; D is possibly TRBD1 (6 bases). The ends were cut back, 2 bases at V and 5 bases at J, with 12 bases in the middle. The CDR3 runs to 14 residues. Looked up from germline, CDR1 is MNHEY and CDR2 is SMNVEV (reference sequence). In DNA, the CDR3 is TGTGCCAGCAGTTTACAGGGGTCGGGGACTGAAGCTTTCTTT. It codes for CASSLQGSGTEAFF.

The chain carries TRBV5-1 and TRBJ1-2, with D unclear. V was pared by 4 bases and J by 0 bases, with 10 bases between. Per the germline V gene, CDR1 is SGHRS and CDR2 is YFSETQ. CDR3 length: 14 amino acids. The CDR3, as DNA: TGCGCCAGCAGCCTTCGAGGGCCTAACTATGGCTACACCTTC. Translation gives CASSLRGPNYGYTF.

The chain recombines TRBV27 with TRBJ1-2, with 8 nucleotides matching TRBD1. Per the germline V gene, CDR1 is MNHEY and CDR2 is SMNVEV (reference sequence). Trimming at V came to 0 bases and at J to 4 bases, leaving 7 bases not matched to a gene. This CDR3 has 16 amino acids. CDR3 region: CASSLSIRTGSYGYTF. The CDR3 nucleotides read TGTGCCAGCAGTTTATCTATCCGGACAGGGTCCTATGGCTACACCTTC.

The genes are TRBV11-2 and TRBJ1-2; 7 bases fit TRBD1. The germline V gene encodes CDR1 SGHAT and CDR2 FQNNGV. V lost 8 bases to trimming and J lost 8 bases; unmatched junction nucleotides: 11. The length of the CDR3 is 13 residues. The CDR3 DNA sequence: TGTGCCAGCCCGTCGGAGGGGGCGGGCGGCTACACCTTC. Protein product: CASPSEGAGGYTF.

This clone has just a few counts. This chain connects TRBV4-1 to TRBJ1-3; D not resolved. V was clipped by 0 bases and J by 0 bases, with 6 bases between them. This CDR3 has 15 residues. From germline, CDR1 is MGHRA and CDR2 YSYEKL. The CDR3 is CASSQDGNSGNTIYF. Here the CDR3 DNA reads TGCGCCAGCAGCCAAGACGGTAACTCTGGAAACACCATATATTTT.

The V and J genes are TRBV30 and TRBJ2-5; maybe TRBD2 (5 bases). CDR1 GTSNPN and CDR2 SVGIG come from the germline V gene (reference sequence). The CDR3 runs to 12 residues. V was pared by 1 base and J by 3 bases, with 6 bases between. As DNA, the CDR3 is TGTGCCTGGAGTGCGGGGAAAGAGACCCAGTACTTC. This codes for CAWSAGKETQYF.

The V call is TRBV19, the J call TRBJ2-1, with TRBD2 identical over 9 bases. Germline trimming cut 10 bases from V and 6 bases from J; bases unmatched to any gene: 16. Germline-derived CDR1 and CDR2 are LNHDA and SQIVND (reference sequence). The CDR3 runs to 16 residues. The CDR3 nucleotides read TGTGCCACACACGACATTCCGGGACTAGCCCCCAATGAGCAGTTCTTC. Protein: CATHDIPGLAPNEQFF.

The gene calls are TRBV5-1 and TRBJ1-1; a weak D match, TRBD1 (5 bases). From germline, CDR1 is SGHRS and CDR2 YFSETQ. This CDR3 is 12 amino acids long. The ends were cut back, 3 bases at V and 7 bases at J, with 10 bases in the middle. CDR3 region: CASSSLGGEAFF. In DNA form, the CDR3 reads TGCGCCAGCAGCTCCTTGGGGGGTGAAGCTTTCTTT.

This clone has more than one count but fewer than ten. The rearrangement joins TRBV29-1 to TRBJ2-7; 13 bases are shared with TRBD2. The germline V gene has CDR1 SQVTM and CDR2 ANQGSEA. The CDR3 is 13 amino acids. The trim removed 7 bases at V and 3 bases at J, leaving 3 bases unmatched. The chain's CDR3 is CSARLAGGYEQYF. The CDR3 DNA sequence: TGCAGCGCGAGACTAGCGGGGGGCTACGAGCAGTACTTC.

On this clone: The sample holds other DNA sequences that translate to the same CDR3. The chain recombines TRBV6-2 or TRBV6-3 with TRBJ1-5, with a weak D call TRBD1 (6 bases). The CDR3 runs 14 residues. The germline CDR1 and CDR2 sequences are MNHEY and SVGEGT. Trimming removed 2 bases from V and 7 bases from J, with 12 bases in between. The CDR3: CASSYGGAGQPQHF. CDR3 bases: TGTGCCAGCAGTTACGGGGGGGCCGGCCAGCCCCAGCATTTT.

The V gene is TRBV15, the J gene TRBJ1-1, with D possibly matching TRBD1 (6 bases). Germline CDR1 and CDR2: LNHNV and YYDKDF (reference sequence). The length of the CDR3 is 15 residues. Trimming removed 0 bases at V and 3 bases at J, with 11 bases between. CDR3 nucleotide sequence: TGTGCCACCAGCAGAGACGCAGGGGTGGACACTGAAGCTTTCTTT. Translated: CATSRDAGVDTEAFF.

This chain connects TRBV5-1 to TRBJ1-4; D is possibly TRBD1 (6 bases). CDR1 is SGHRS and CDR2 is YFSETQ in the germline V gene. This CDR3 is built from 16 residues. V was clipped by 4 bases and J by 5 bases, with 18 bases between them. The CDR3 DNA sequence: TGCGCCAGCAGCGGACGCAGGGGAGCCTCGAATGAAAAACTGTTTTTT. It yields the protein CASSGRRGASNEKLFF.

The V call is TRBV5-6, the J call TRBJ2-7, with 7 positions matching TRBD2. The trim removed 7 bases at V and 3 bases at J, leaving 10 bases unmatched. CDR3 length equals 14 residues. CDR1 and CDR2 from the germline V gene are SGHDT and YYEEEE. This CDR3 is CASARDGRYYEQYF. CDR3 DNA sequence: TGTGCCAGCGCCAGGGACGGGAGGTACTACGAGCAGTACTTC.

V is TRBV5-1 and J is TRBJ2-5, with D perhaps TRBD2 (7 bases). The germline V gene encodes CDR1 SGHRS and CDR2 YFSETQ. This CDR3 has 14 residues. The V and J ends lost 0 bases and 5 bases respectively, with 11 bases between them. CDR3 bases: TGCGCCAGCAGCTTGGCGGGGGGCTGGGAGACCCAGTACTTC. The encoded protein is CASSLAGGWETQYF.

The chain carries TRBV19 and TRBJ2-2; TRBD2 agrees at 10 bases. The CDR3 spans 15 residues. Germline-derived CDR1 and CDR2 are LNHDA and SQIVND (reference sequence). Trimming took 9 bases from V and 2 from J; bases not matched to a gene: 6. CDR3 in DNA: TGTGCCAGCTTTAGCGGGGGGATTAACACCGGGGAGCTGTTTTTT. Its translation is CASFSGGINTGELFF.

The J gene is TRBJ2-7, the V gene TRBV6-5; TRBD1 is a possible D gene (5 bases). Trimming took off 6 bases at V and 3 bases at J, with 12 bases between the two ends. The CDR3 sequence is 13 residues long. Germline V gives CDR1 MNHEY, CDR2 SVGAGI. The CDR3 coding sequence is TGTGCCAGCAGGAGACAGATAGACTACGAGCAGTACTTC. Translating it yields CASRRQIDYEQYF.

The gene calls are TRBV9 and TRBJ1-1; perhaps TRBD1 as D (6 bases). Trimming took 3 bases from V and 2 from J, leaving 29 bases between them. The CDR3 loop spans 20 amino acids. CDR1 is SGDLS, CDR2 YYNGEE, per germline. The CDR3 coding sequence is TGTGCCAGCAGCGCCGACAGGTTTGCAGGTCGTGTCTTCCTAAACACTGAAGCTTTCTTT. Residues: CASSADRFAGRVFLNTEAFF. Supplemented by reference TRBV9 and TRBJ1-1, the full variable domain reads DSGVTQTPKHLITATGQRVTLRCSPRSGDLSVYWYQQSLDQGLQFLIQYYNGEERAKGNILERFSAQQFPDLHSELNLSSLELGDSALYFCASSADRFAGRVFLNTEAFFGQGTRLTVV.

This chain joins TRBV5-8 and TRBJ2-5, with TRBD1 identical over 11 bases. Germline V gene data show CDR1 as SGHTS and CDR2 as YDEGEE. This CDR3 comprises 13 residues. V dropped 3 bases and J dropped 7; count of bases not matched to a gene: 2. For the CDR3, the DNA is TGTGCCAGCAGCTCAGGACAGGGGGCGACCCAGTACTTC. It specifies CASSSGQGATQYF. The whole variable domain, remainder taken from reference TRBV5-8 and TRBJ2-5, is EAGVTQSPTHLIKTRGQQATLRCSPISGHTSVYWYQQALGLGLQFLLWYDEGEERNRGNFPPRFSGRQFPNYSSELNVNALELEDSALYLCASSSGQGATQYFGPGTRLLVL.